The 24 T cell receptor beta chains presented below share a single source sample, sequenced in a study of blood T cell repertoires in COVID-19. Sequencing used immunoSEQ multiplex PCR; TCRdb keeps in-frame clones, though not all of them. Counted here are some 250,000 clones, 81% occurring once; the ten biggest clones make up roughly 2.9%. What was sequenced was peripheral blood. Every receptor here comes from a woman between 55 and 75 years old with active or convalescent COVID-19.

This clone turned up a few times. The chain joins TRBV11-3 to TRBJ2-1, with D perhaps TRBD2 (6 bases). Germline V gene sequence: CDR1 SGHNT, CDR2 YENEEA. Between the trimmed V and J ends, which lost 1 base and 8 bases, there was a span of 9 bases. The CDR3 extends over 13 amino acids. CDR3 DNA sequence: TGTGCCAGCAGCTTAGGGGGGGTTGATGAGCAGTTCTTC. It is translated as CASSLGGVDEQFF.

The chain joins TRBV18 to TRBJ1-5; no clear D. Germline V gives CDR1 KGHSH, CDR2 LQKENI. This CDR3 spans 14 amino acids. V lost 10 bases and J 2 bases, leaving 15 bases between the germline ends. In nucleotides, the CDR3 is TGTGCCACTTCTATGGAGGTTGGCAATCAGCCCCAGCATTTT. It yields the protein CATSMEVGNQPQHF.

The V gene is TRBV7-3, the J gene TRBJ1-1; 8 bases line up with TRBD1. V was clipped by 5 bases and J by 6 bases; unmatched bases: 8. Germline V gene data show CDR1 as SGHTA and CDR2 as FQGTGA. The CDR3 consists of 14 residues. The CDR3 coding sequence is TGTGCCAGCAGCATCCAGGGGGCTCGGCCTGAAGCTTTCTTT. This gives the protein CASSIQGARPEAFF.

V gene TRBV3-1 (or the pseudogene TRBV3-2) combines with J gene TRBJ2-5; D gene uncertain. With 3 bases removed from V and 5 bases from J, the gap between germline ends came to 4 bases. Germline CDR1 LGHDT, CDR2 YNNKEL (reference sequence). The CDR3 runs 11 residues. Here the CDR3 DNA reads TGTGCCAGCAGCCACCGGGAGACCCAGTACTTC. This encodes CASSHRETQYF.

The count of this clone is one. This chain links TRBV4-1 with TRBJ2-5, with 11 bases identical to TRBD2. Germline assignment: CDR1 MGHRA and CDR2 YSYEKL. V dropped 1 base and J dropped 3; count of bases not matched to a gene: 7. This CDR3 has 17 amino acids. CDR3: CASSQGSGSGGEETQYF. The CDR3 DNA reads TGCGCCAGCAGCCAAGGCTCCGGTAGCGGGGGGGAAGAGACCCAGTACTTC.

V is TRBV11-2 and J is TRBJ1-5; tentative D call: TRBD1 (5 bases). The CDR3 has 15 amino acids. Germline assignment: CDR1 SGHAT and CDR2 FQNNGV. Trimming pared 2 bases from V and 2 bases from J, leaving 10 bases between. CDR3 DNA: TGTGCCAGCAGCTTACGGGGGATGGGCAATCAGCCCCAGCATTTT. It translates to CASSLRGMGNQPQHF.

The V gene is TRBV5-1, the J gene TRBJ1-1; perhaps TRBD1 as D (5 bases). This CDR3 contains 15 residues. The V and J ends lost 4 bases and 3 bases respectively, with 16 bases between them. Germline V gene data show CDR1 as SGHRS and CDR2 as YFSETQ. CDR3 nucleotides: TGCGCCAGCAGCACCTCTCCAGGGTGGGACACTGAAGCTTTCTTT. It encodes CASSTSPGWDTEAFF.

The rearrangement uses TRBV20-1 and TRBJ2-1, with D perhaps TRBD2 (7 bases). This CDR3 contains 11 residues. Trimming removed 6 bases at V and 12 bases at J, with 15 bases between. Per germline, CDR1 DFQATT and CDR2 SNEGSKA (reference sequence). This CDR3 is CSALGGVRQFF. Written as DNA, the CDR3 is TGCAGTGCGCTAGGGGGGGTTCGGCAGTTCTTC.

This clone was counted between two and nine times. V gene TRBV5-5 combines with J gene TRBJ2-7; 7 bases map to TRBD1. V shed 0 bases, J shed 2 bases, and the junction held 5 bases outside the gene matches. Germline CDR1 reads SGHKS; CDR2 reads YYEKEE (reference sequence). CDR3 length: 15 residues. CDR3 DNA: TGTGCCAGCAGCTTGGACAGGGGTTCCACCTACGAGCAGTACTTC. This codes for CASSLDRGSTYEQYF.

The chain uses TRBV5-1 and TRBJ2-6; tentative D call: TRBD1 (5 bases). The V gene lost 4 bases and the J gene lost 2 bases, with 7 bases spanning the gap. Germline V gene lookup returns CDR1 SGHRS and CDR2 YFSETQ. The CDR3 contains 14 residues. CDR3 bases: TGCGCCAGCAGCCTCAGGGCTGGGGCCAACGTCCTGACTTTC. It yields the protein CASSLRAGANVLTF.

The V and J genes are TRBV7-2 and TRBJ1-1, with 8 nucleotides matching TRBD1. The germline gives CDR1 SGHTA, CDR2 FQGNSA. The length of the CDR3 is 14 residues. V was clipped by 9 bases and J by 0 bases; unmatched bases: 6. In nucleotides, the CDR3 is TGTGCCAGTCTCGACAGGGGCTTGAACACTGAAGCTTTCTTT. As protein: CASLDRGLNTEAFF.

CDR3 protein: CASSESSSYEQYF. CDR3 coding DNA: TGTGCCAGCAGTGAGAGTTCATCCTACGAGCAGTACTTC. The V gene is TRBV25-1, the J gene TRBJ2-7; no clear D. CDR3 length: 13 amino acids. Trimming removed 3 bases from V and 1 base from J, with 7 bases in between. Germline V gene lookup returns CDR1 MGHDK and CDR2 SYGVNS.

The genes are TRBV6-1 and TRBJ2-1; 7 positions agree with TRBD1. The CDR3 has 13 residues. Per the germline V gene, CDR1 is MNHNS and CDR2 is SASEGT. V was clipped by 2 bases and J by 5 bases; unmatched bases: 0. This CDR3 reads CASSEQGDNEQFF. Written as DNA, the CDR3 is TGTGCCAGCAGTGAACAGGGGGACAATGAGCAGTTCTTC.

The V call is TRBV6-5, the J call TRBJ1-2, with TRBD1 matching 7 bases. Germline CDR1 is MNHEY and CDR2 is SVGAGI. Trimming cost V 2 bases and J 8 bases; bases outside gene matches: 5. The length of the CDR3 is 13 residues. The CDR3 spells CASSYGIGGGYTF. CDR3 sequence (DNA): TGTGCCAGCAGTTACGGTATAGGGGGCGGCTACACCTTC.

This clone was seen just once. The chain combines TRBV3-1 (or the pseudogene TRBV3-2) with TRBJ2-3, with TRBD2 matching over 8 bases. Germline CDR1 LGHDT, CDR2 YNNKEL (reference sequence). The V and J ends lost 5 bases and 3 bases, in that order; junction bases with no gene match: 10. This CDR3 contains 16 residues. In DNA, the CDR3 is TGTGCCAGCAGCAGAACAGCGGGGGTTTTTACAGATACGCAGTATTTT. Translating it yields CASSRTAGVFTDTQYF.

V and J are TRBV24-1 and TRBJ1-1, with D perhaps TRBD1 (6 bases). The length of the CDR3 is 13 residues. Germline CDR1 reads KGHDR; CDR2 reads SFDVKD. The ends were cut back, 11 bases at V and 0 bases at J, with 12 bases in the middle. CDR3 DNA: TGTGCCAAAGGGGGAATTATGAACACTGAAGCTTTCTTT. The encoded protein is CAKGGIMNTEAFF.

V and J are TRBV5-1 and TRBJ2-1; 10 bases are a match to TRBD2. V lost 1 base, J lost 6 bases, and 7 bases stayed unmatched. Per the germline V gene, CDR1 is SGHRS and CDR2 is YFSETQ. There are 16 residues in the CDR3. CDR3 loop: CASSLQASGGRNEQFF. The CDR3 coding sequence is TGCGCCAGCAGCTTGCAGGCTAGCGGGGGCCGCAATGAGCAGTTCTTC.

V is TRBV5-4 and J is TRBJ1-2, with 9 bases lining up with TRBD1. The V segment lost 5 bases and the J segment 4 bases; nucleotides outside the gene matches: 6. This CDR3 spans 14 amino acids. Germline V gene lookup returns CDR1 SGHNT and CDR2 YYREEE (reference sequence). This CDR3 is CASRAGTGFYGYTF. The CDR3 region has the DNA TGTGCCAGCAGGGCCGGGACAGGGTTCTATGGCTACACCTTC.

This chain joins TRBV11-1 and TRBJ2-1; 11 positions agree with TRBD2. Trimming took 6 bases from V and 8 from J; bases not matched to a gene: 6. The germline V gene has CDR1 SGHAT and CDR2 FQDESV (reference sequence). This CDR3 region has 14 residues. CDR3 nucleotide sequence: TGTGCCAGCAGGAATAGCGGGGGGGCCTATGAGCAGTTCTTC. This sequence encodes CASRNSGGAYEQFF.

The CDR3 is CASSPAGRETEAFF. CDR3 DNA sequence: TGTGCCAGCTCACCCGCGGGGCGAGAGACTGAAGCTTTCTTT. The rearrangement uses TRBV18 and TRBJ1-1, with D possibly being TRBD1 (5 bases). V lost 3 bases, J lost 5 bases, and 13 bases lay in between. The germline V gene encodes CDR1 KGHSH and CDR2 LQKENI. The CDR3 is 14 amino acids.

This chain joins TRBV13 and TRBJ2-5; D is ambiguous. The germline gives CDR1 PRHDT, CDR2 FYEKMQ (reference sequence). V was shortened by 2 bases and J by 1 base, with 5 bases between the two germline ends. This CDR3 has 13 amino acids. DNA of the CDR3: TGTGCCAGCAGCTTAAGGAGCCAAGAGACCCAGTACTTC. This gives the protein CASSLRSQETQYF.

The table lists this clone with a count of one. The chain carries TRBV5-4 and TRBJ1-2, with 7 bases fitting TRBD1. V trimming: 4 bases; J trimming: 2 bases; junction bases outside the gene matches: 5. The CDR3 consists of 14 residues. Germline CDR1 is SGHNT and CDR2 is YYREEE (reference sequence). CDR3 sequence reads: CASSDKTGNYGYTF. The CDR3 DNA follows: TGTGCCAGCAGCGATAAGACAGGGAACTATGGCTACACCTTC.

This rearrangement joins TRBV19 to TRBJ1-4; D is undetermined. The CDR3 has 14 amino acids. V was trimmed by 3 bases and J by 8 bases, leaving 13 bases between them. The germline V gene has CDR1 LNHDA and CDR2 SQIVND (reference sequence). The CDR3 sequence: CASSILHDNEKLFF. Written as DNA, the CDR3 is TGTGCCAGTAGTATCCTCCACGACAACGAAAAACTGTTTTTT.

This chain connects TRBV18 to TRBJ1-1; D is perhaps TRBD1 (6 bases). This CDR3 has 12 residues. Germline CDR1 KGHSH, CDR2 LQKENI. Deletions cut 5 bases from V and 4 bases from J, with 8 bases between. The CDR3 is CASSGRGTEAFF. The CDR3 DNA reads as TGTGCCAGCTCAGGCAGGGGCACTGAAGCTTTCTTT.